There are a few counts of the clone carrying this TCR beta chain. Its target is not known. The data belong to a study of beta chain features in type 1 diabetes. Study background: On cell yields, gender and age, patients and healthy donors were similar.

Regarding the study as a whole: Naive, central memory and Treg TCRB repertoires seemed to resemble each other more closely in patients than they did in healthy donors.

V was clipped by 4 bases and J by 1 base; unmatched bases: 9. The CDR3 length is 16 residues. Per the germline V gene, CDR1 is SGHTA and CDR2 is FQGNSA. By way of CD45RO/CCR7/CD25/CD127/CD95/CD27, the CD4+ regulatory, stem cell-like memory, central memory and naive cells were sorted. Every bit of the isolated RNA underwent reverse transcription, so sequencing read expressed TCRB transcripts. Read counts averaged around 3.6 million for samples of naive, central memory and regulatory T cells. Method: immunoSEQ multiplex PCR; TCRdb's copy keeps in-frame clones and lacks some. Of 970,000 or so clones listed, roughly 16% are singletons.

This sequence originates from a woman in her late teens or twenties in good health. Input material: naive CD4+ T cells from blood. The chain employs TRBV7-2 and TRBJ1-1; the match to TRBD1 covers 7 bases. The CDR3 spells CASSSKGDRANTEAFF. CDR3 DNA: TGTGCCAGCAGCTCTAAAGGCGACAGGGCGAACACTGAAGCTTTCTTT.